This TCR beta chain is from a study of naive and memory T cell subsets. The study's findings and limits: The power law exponent of TCR abundance differed between naive and memory cells. Naive repertoires, especially CD8, held a few larger clonotypes, possibly memory cells re-expressing CD45RA. TCR counts from RNA may reflect activation-linked expression changes. Diversity fell and Gini index rose from naive through CM, EM, EMRA.

With regard to this clonotype: The antigen is not known.

After the first PCR, alpha and beta chain libraries were processed separately. The beta constant-region primer was an equimolar mix of two oligonucleotides covering TRBC1 and TRBC2. Four rounds of PCR amplified the ligated cDNA using nested alpha and beta constant-region primers plus SP2. From the UMI-ligation and nested PCR reads, TCRdb called clonotypes with MiXCR, one entry per CDR3 protein. The top ten clones hold 0.11% of a sample with 140,000 to 150,000 distinct CDR3 sequences, 22% of them seen once. The sequence was collected from a human donor in good health. The sample taken for sequencing was naive CD4+ T cells from blood.

The DNA for the CDR3 is TGTGCCAGTAGTTCGGGTGGCGGGAGAGGCGGGGAGCTGTTTTTT. Translation: CASSSGGGRGGELFF. The chain employs TRBV19 and TRBJ2-2, with 7 positions matching TRBD2. This CDR3 is 15 amino acids long. V lost 5 bases, J lost 7 bases, and 10 bases stayed unmatched. The germline V gene encodes CDR1 LNHDA and CDR2 SQIVND (reference sequence).